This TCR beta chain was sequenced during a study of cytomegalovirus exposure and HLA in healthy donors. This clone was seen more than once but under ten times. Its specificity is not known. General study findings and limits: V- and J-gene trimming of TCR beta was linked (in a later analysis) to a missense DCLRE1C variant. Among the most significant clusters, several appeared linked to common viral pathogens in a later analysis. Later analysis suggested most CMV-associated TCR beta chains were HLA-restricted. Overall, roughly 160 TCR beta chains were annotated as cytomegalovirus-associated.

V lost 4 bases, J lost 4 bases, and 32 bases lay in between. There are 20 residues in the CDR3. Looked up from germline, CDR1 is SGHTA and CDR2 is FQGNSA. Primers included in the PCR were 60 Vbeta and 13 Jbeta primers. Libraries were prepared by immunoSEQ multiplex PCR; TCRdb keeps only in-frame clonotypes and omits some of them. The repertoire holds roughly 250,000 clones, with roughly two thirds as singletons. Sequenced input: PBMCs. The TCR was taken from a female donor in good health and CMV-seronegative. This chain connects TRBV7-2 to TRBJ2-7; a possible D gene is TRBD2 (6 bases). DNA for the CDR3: TGTGCCAGCAGCTCAGCCCGGGGCGGGGCTCACCTTAGGAGCTTTTACGAGCAGTACTTC. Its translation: CASSSARGGAHLRSFYEQYF.